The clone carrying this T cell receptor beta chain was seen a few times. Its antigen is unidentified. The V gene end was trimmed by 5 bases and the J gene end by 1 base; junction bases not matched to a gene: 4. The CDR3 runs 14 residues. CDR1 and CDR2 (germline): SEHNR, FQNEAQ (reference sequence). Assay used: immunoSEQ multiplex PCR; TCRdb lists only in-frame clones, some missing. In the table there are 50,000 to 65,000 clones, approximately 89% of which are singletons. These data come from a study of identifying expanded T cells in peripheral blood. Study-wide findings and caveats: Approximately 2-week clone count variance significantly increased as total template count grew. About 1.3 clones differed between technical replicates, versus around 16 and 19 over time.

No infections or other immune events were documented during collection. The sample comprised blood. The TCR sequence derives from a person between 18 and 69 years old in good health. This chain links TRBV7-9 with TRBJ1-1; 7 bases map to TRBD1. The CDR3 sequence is CASSVRQGNTEAFF. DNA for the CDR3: TGTGCCAGCAGCGTCCGACAGGGGAACACTGAAGCTTTCTTT.